One and the same sample provided the 20 T cell receptor beta chains below, sequenced in a study of cytomegalovirus exposure and HLA in healthy donors. PCR amplification relied on 60 Vbeta primers (plus 13 Jbeta primers). Using immunoSEQ multiplex PCR, the repertoire was profiled, and TCRdb retains in-frame clones only, with some absent. The data show over 150,000 clones, over 60% seen once. The source material was PBMCs. Every receptor here comes from a woman in her thirties or forties in good health and CMV-seronegative.

This chain uses TRBV5-1 with TRBJ2-5; 10 bases are shared with TRBD2. The V gene end was trimmed by 1 base and the J gene end by 0 bases; junction bases not matched to a gene: 0. The CDR3 is made up of 15 amino acids. CDR1 is SGHRS, CDR2 YFSETQ, per germline. The CDR3 DNA reads as TGCGCCAGCAGCTTGACTAGCGGGGACCAAGAGACCCAGTACTTC. Protein sequence: CASSLTSGDQETQYF.

The chain combines TRBV5-6 with TRBJ2-3, with D perhaps matching TRBD2 (6 bases). V was cut by 1 base and J by 0 bases, with 15 bases left in between. Germline CDR1 and CDR2: SGHDT and YYEEEE. The CDR3 contains 17 residues. CDR3 sequence (DNA): TGTGCCAGCAGCTTGAGGGCGGGGAAGGCTAGCACAGATACGCAGTATTTT. Translated, it gives CASSLRAGKASTDTQYF. The full variable domain, rest sourced from reference TRBV5-6 and TRBJ2-3, is DAGVTQSPTHLIKTRGQQVTLRCSPKSGHDTVSWYQQALGQGPQFIFQYYEEEERQRGNFPDRFSGHQFPNYSSELNVNALLLGDSALYLCASSLRAGKASTDTQYFGPGTRLTVL.

The chain combines TRBV29-1 with TRBJ1-2; D is possibly TRBD1 (6 bases). Germline V lookup: CDR1 SQVTM, CDR2 ANQGSEA. V lost 1 base and J 1 base, leaving 10 bases between the germline ends. The CDR3 sequence is 14 residues long. CDR3 protein: CSVEGGLFNYGYTF. The CDR3 DNA reads as TGCAGCGTTGAAGGGGGGCTTTTTAACTATGGCTACACCTTC.

The V call is TRBV7-9, the J call TRBJ1-3; D perhaps matches TRBD1 (5 bases). The ends were cut back, 5 bases at V and 5 bases at J, with 19 bases in the middle. The CDR3 covers 16 residues. In germline, CDR1 is SEHNR, CDR2 FQNEAQ (reference sequence). The CDR3 region has the DNA TGTGCCAGCAGCCCGGGCGTACAGGCGAACAGAAACACCATATATTTT. Encoded protein: CASSPGVQANRNTIYF.

The J gene is TRBJ2-7, the V gene TRBV7-9; TRBD1 aligns across 7 bases. The CDR3 sequence is 15 residues long. Per the germline V gene, CDR1 is SEHNR and CDR2 is FQNEAQ (reference sequence). V lost 3 bases, J lost 7 bases, and 12 bases stayed unmatched. The chain's CDR3 is CASSFSQGQPSEQYF. The CDR3, as DNA: TGTGCCAGCAGCTTCTCCCAGGGACAGCCTAGTGAGCAGTACTTC.

This clone was seen a handful of times. The rearrangement links TRBV2 to TRBJ2-7; 10 bases match TRBD2. Germline V gene lookup returns CDR1 SNHLY and CDR2 FYNNEI. The CDR3 covers 15 residues. V shed 7 bases, J shed 1 base, and the junction held 7 bases outside the gene matches. CDR3 protein: CASTPGTSVSYEQYF. DNA for the CDR3: TGTGCCAGCACCCCCGGGACTAGCGTGTCCTACGAGCAGTACTTC. The full variable domain, completed using reference TRBV2 and TRBJ2-7, is EPEVTQTPSHQVTQMGQEVILRCVPISNHLYFYWYRQILGQKVEFLVSFYNNEISEKSEIFDDQFSVERPDGSNFTLKIRSTKLEDSAMYFCASTPGTSVSYEQYFGPGTRLTVT.

This chain connects TRBV6-1 to TRBJ2-7, with a tentative D call TRBD1 (6 bases). This CDR3 spans 12 amino acids. Germline CDR1 reads MNHNS; CDR2 reads SASEGT. V dropped 8 bases and J dropped 3 bases, with 11 bases sitting between them. As DNA, the CDR3 is TGTGCCAGCCGCTTACAGGGCTACGAGCAGTACTTC. This translates into CASRLQGYEQYF.

This chain joins TRBV6-4 and TRBJ2-1; TRBD2 matches 8 bases. CDR1 MRHNA and CDR2 SNTAGT come from the germline V gene. The CDR3 totals 16 residues. The J segment lost 6 bases and the V segment lost 0 bases, leaving 7 bases of the junction unmatched. CDR3 sequence: CASSDSGVAGSNEQFF. CDR3 DNA: TGTGCCAGCAGTGACTCTGGGGTAGCGGGGTCCAATGAGCAGTTCTTC.

This chain joins TRBV5-1 and TRBJ1-2; 7 positions match TRBD1. Germline CDR1 is SGHRS and CDR2 is YFSETQ. This CDR3 is 16 amino acids long. Trimming removed 6 bases from V and 4 bases from J; junction bases left unmatched: 15. This chain's CDR3 is CASTRTLQGSGYGYTF. Here the CDR3 DNA reads TGCGCCAGCACCCGGACCCTACAGGGGAGTGGCTATGGCTACACCTTC.

The rearrangement joins TRBV27 to TRBJ1-5, with D unclear. This CDR3 has 13 residues. CDR1 is MNHEY, CDR2 SMNVEV, per germline (reference sequence). Trimming cost V 6 bases and J 6 bases, with 12 bases left between them. The CDR3 DNA sequence: TGTGCCAGCAGACGGGCAGAGGGTCAGCCCCAGCATTTT. It codes for CASRRAEGQPQHF.

V gene TRBV7-9 combines with J gene TRBJ1-1, with 8 bases identical to TRBD1. Germline trimming cut 5 bases from V and 4 bases from J; bases unmatched to any gene: 3. The CDR3 is 13 amino acids. Germline CDR1 reads SEHNR; CDR2 reads FQNEAQ (reference sequence). The CDR3 reads CASSPTGGTEAFF. DNA of the CDR3: TGTGCCAGCAGCCCTACAGGGGGCACTGAAGCTTTCTTT. Full variable domain (outside the CDR3, taken from reference TRBV7-9 and TRBJ1-1): DTGVSQNPRHKITKRGQNVTFRCDPISEHNRLYWYRQTLGQGPEFLTYFQNEAQLEKSRLLSDRFSAERPKGSFSTLEIQRTEQGDSAMYLCASSPTGGTEAFFGQGTRLTVV.

This chain joins TRBV30 and TRBJ2-7, with a possible D match to TRBD2 (6 bases). V dropped 4 bases and J dropped 0 bases, with 13 bases sitting between them. The CDR3 spans 14 residues. CDR1 and CDR2 from the germline V gene are GTSNPN and SVGIG (reference sequence). The CDR3 bases are TGTGCCTGGAACCTGCCCGGGGGCTCCTACGAGCAGTACTTC. Its translation: CAWNLPGGSYEQYF.

The genes are TRBV9 and TRBJ1-1; no clear D gene. This CDR3 is 13 amino acids long. Trimming removed 1 base at V and 0 bases at J, with 4 bases between. CDR1 is SGDLS, CDR2 YYNGEE, per germline. CDR3 in DNA: TGTGCCAGCAGCGTATCTCTGAACACTGAAGCTTTCTTT. It codes for CASSVSLNTEAFF. Looking up the rest from reference TRBV9 and TRBJ1-1 gives the full variable domain: DSGVTQTPKHLITATGQRVTLRCSPRSGDLSVYWYQQSLDQGLQFLIQYYNGEERAKGNILERFSAQQFPDLHSELNLSSLELGDSALYFCASSVSLNTEAFFGQGTRLTVV.

The CDR3 loop is CASSLPTSGRANEQFF. The CDR3 DNA reads as TGTGCCAGCAGCCTCCCGACTAGCGGGAGGGCCAATGAGCAGTTCTTC. The genes are TRBV4-2 and TRBJ2-1; 14 bases are shared with TRBD2. This CDR3 region has 16 residues. J lost 6 bases, V lost 4 bases, and 5 bases had no gene match. CDR1 is LGHNA and CDR2 is YNFKEQ in the germline V gene.

The chain combines TRBV21-1 with TRBJ1-6; TRBD1 is taken as the D call from the table, unchecked against the DNA. TRBV21-1 is a documented pseudogene. The CDR3 consists of 19 residues. The CDR3 bases are TGTGCCAGCAGCAAAGAGGTGGCAGGGAAAAGCTCCTATAATTCACCCCTCCACTTT. Translated, it gives CASSKEVAGKSSYNSPLHF.

V is TRBV5-1 and J is TRBJ1-2; 8 bases agree with TRBD1. Trimming cost V 0 bases and J 7 bases; bases outside gene matches: 11. Germline CDR1 reads SGHRS; CDR2 reads YFSETQ. This CDR3 is built from 16 residues. The CDR3 bases are TGCGCCAGCAGCTTGGCTACTGGCCAGGGGGCGGCTGGCTACACCTTC. Translated: CASSLATGQGAAGYTF.

The V gene is TRBV6-1, the J gene TRBJ1-1, with D tentatively TRBD1 (5 bases). The CDR3 is made up of 12 amino acids. V dropped 8 bases and J dropped 3 bases, with 10 bases sitting between them. CDR1 is MNHNS, CDR2 SASEGT, per germline. In DNA, the CDR3 is TGTGCCAGCGGGGGGAGGGACACTGAAGCTTTCTTT. Translation gives CASGGRDTEAFF.

The V and J genes are TRBV13 and TRBJ2-2; D remains unclear. The germline CDR1 and CDR2 sequences are PRHDT and FYEKMQ (reference sequence). The length of the CDR3 is 14 residues. The germline V and J ends were trimmed by 0 bases and 1 base, with 3 bases remaining between them. The CDR3 DNA follows: TGTGCCAGCAGCTTAGGCAGGAACACCGGGGAGCTGTTTTTT. Amino acids: CASSLGRNTGELFF.

This chain uses TRBV30 with TRBJ2-3, with 10 bases aligning to TRBD2. The CDR3 length is 14 residues. The V gene end was trimmed by 1 base and the J gene end by 3 bases; junction bases not matched to a gene: 1. Germline lookup yields CDR1 GTSNPN and CDR2 SVGIG (reference sequence). The CDR3 protein is CAWSATSGTDTQYF. The CDR3 coding sequence is TGTGCCTGGAGTGCGACTAGCGGGACAGATACGCAGTATTTT.

Of note for this clone: One end of the junction is discordant with germline, which a read error may explain. The chain is built from TRBV7-7 and TRBJ2-7; 11 nucleotides match TRBD2. This CDR3 spans 16 amino acids. Germline V CDR1 and CDR2: SSHAT, FNYEAQ (reference sequence). The CDR3 bases are TGTGCTAGCAGCCATGGGGGACTAGCGGAGAGAGCCGAGCAGTACTTC. It yields the protein CASSHGGLAERAEQYF.